Below are 4 T cell receptor beta chains sequenced from a single sample in a study of blood T cell repertoires in COVID-19. TCRdb keeps only in-frame clones here, not all; method: immunoSEQ multiplex PCR. Here the sample spans about 310,000 clones, around 86% being singletons. Sequencing was performed on peripheral blood. Source of these receptors: a man aged 50 or older with active or convalescent COVID-19.

This chain uses TRBV28 with TRBJ1-4, with 8 bases matching TRBD1. Trimming at V came to 1 base and at J to 8 bases, leaving 6 bases not matched to a gene. Germline values: CDR1 MDHEN, CDR2 SYDVKM. CDR3 size: 15 residues. Here the CDR3 DNA reads TGTGCCAGCAGTTTATTTGGACAGGGCAAAGAAAAACTGTTTTTT. As protein: CASSLFGQGKEKLFF.

V is TRBV28 and J is TRBJ1-3; no clear D gene. The length of the CDR3 is 14 residues. The V gene lost 2 bases and the J gene lost 0 bases, with 5 bases spanning the gap. Germline V gives CDR1 MDHEN, CDR2 SYDVKM. This chain's CDR3 is CASSLGGSGNTIYF. The CDR3, as DNA: TGTGCCAGCAGTTTAGGAGGCTCTGGAAACACCATATATTTT.

The chain joins TRBV6-5 to TRBJ2-1; no clear D gene. The germline gives CDR1 MNHEY, CDR2 SVGAGI. There are 13 residues in the CDR3. The V end lost 2 bases, the J end lost 10 bases, and 12 bases lay between the germline ends. CDR3 sequence (DNA): TGTGCCAGCAGTTACCAGGCAGGCCGGGAGCAGTTCTTC. Its translation is CASSYQAGREQFF.

The rearrangement uses TRBV4-3 and TRBJ1-2, with unresolved D. CDR1 is LGHNA and CDR2 is YSLEER in the germline V gene. This CDR3 region has 15 residues. Trimming took 0 bases from V and 1 from J, leaving 9 bases between them. CDR3 protein: CASSQEPAVNYGYTF. The CDR3 nucleotides read TGCGCCAGCAGCCAAGAACCGGCGGTTAACTATGGCTACACCTTC.